One T cell receptor (beta chain) is described in this entry. What it recognizes is unknown. Germline V CDR1 and CDR2: MDHEN, SYDVKM. The CDR3 length is 14 residues. V was trimmed by 2 bases and J by 4 bases, leaving 12 bases between them. PCR was performed using 60 Vbeta and 13 Jbeta primers. Method: immunoSEQ multiplex PCR; TCRdb's copy keeps in-frame clones and lacks some. Among 150,000 to 200,000 clones listed, around four fifths were seen once. The data belong to a study of cytomegalovirus exposure and HLA in healthy donors. Notes on the study in general: Cytomegalovirus association was assigned to more than 150 TCR beta chains. A missense variant in DCLRE1C was later tied to TCR beta V- and J-gene trimming. Accurate prediction of most subjects' HLA-A and HLA-B alleles from TCR beta sequences was reported. High sensitivity and specificity were reportedly achieved when the classifier diagnosed cytomegalovirus status.

Material: PBMCs. This TCR came from a female donor in good health and CMV-seronegative. The chain has TRBV28 and TRBJ2-7; D perhaps matches TRBD1 (5 bases). CDR3 nucleotides: TGTGCCAGCAGTTTAGTAGGGGCGATTTACGAGCAGTACTTC. Translating gives CASSLVGAIYEQYF.